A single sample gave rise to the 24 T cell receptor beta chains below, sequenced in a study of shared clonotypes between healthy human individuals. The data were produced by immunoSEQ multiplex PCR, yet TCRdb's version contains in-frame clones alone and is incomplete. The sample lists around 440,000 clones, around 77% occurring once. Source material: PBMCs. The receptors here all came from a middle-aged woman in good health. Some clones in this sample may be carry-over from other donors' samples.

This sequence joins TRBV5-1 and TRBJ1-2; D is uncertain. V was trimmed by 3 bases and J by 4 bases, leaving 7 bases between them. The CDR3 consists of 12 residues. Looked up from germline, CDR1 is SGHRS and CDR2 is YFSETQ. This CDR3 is CASSYGRYGYTF. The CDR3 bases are TGCGCCAGCAGCTACGGACGCTATGGCTACACCTTC.

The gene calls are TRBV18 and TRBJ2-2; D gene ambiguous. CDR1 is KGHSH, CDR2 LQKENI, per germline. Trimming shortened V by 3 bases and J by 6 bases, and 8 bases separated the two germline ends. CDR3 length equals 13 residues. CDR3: CASSPNSPGELFF. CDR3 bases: TGTGCCAGCTCACCCAACTCTCCCGGGGAGCTGTTTTTT. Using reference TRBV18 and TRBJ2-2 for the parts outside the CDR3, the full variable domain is NAGVMQNPRHLVRRRGQEARLRCSPMKGHSHVYWYRQLPEEGLKFMVYLQKENIIDESGMPKERFSAEFPKEGPSILRIQQVVRGDSAAYFCASSPNSPGELFFGEGSRLTVL.

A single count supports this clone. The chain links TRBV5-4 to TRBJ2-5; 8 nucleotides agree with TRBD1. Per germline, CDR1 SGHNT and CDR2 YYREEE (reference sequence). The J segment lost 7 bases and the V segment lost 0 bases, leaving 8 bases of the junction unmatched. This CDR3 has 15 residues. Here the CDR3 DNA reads TGTGCCAGCAGCTTGGAGGGACAGGCCCTAGGGACCCAGTACTTC. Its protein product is CASSLEGQALGTQYF.

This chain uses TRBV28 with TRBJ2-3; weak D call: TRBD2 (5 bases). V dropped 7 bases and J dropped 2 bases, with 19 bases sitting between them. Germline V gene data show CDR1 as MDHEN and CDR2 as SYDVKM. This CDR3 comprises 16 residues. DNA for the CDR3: TGTGCCAGCACCTCGATGGGAGAACTATACACAGATACGCAGTATTTT. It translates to CASTSMGELYTDTQYF.

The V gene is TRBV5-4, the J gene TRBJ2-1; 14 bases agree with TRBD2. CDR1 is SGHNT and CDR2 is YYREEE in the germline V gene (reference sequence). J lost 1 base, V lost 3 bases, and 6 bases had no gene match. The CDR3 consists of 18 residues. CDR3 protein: CASSSGTSGRRSYNEQFF. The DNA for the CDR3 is TGTGCCAGCAGCTCCGGGACTAGCGGGAGAAGGTCCTACAATGAGCAGTTCTTC.

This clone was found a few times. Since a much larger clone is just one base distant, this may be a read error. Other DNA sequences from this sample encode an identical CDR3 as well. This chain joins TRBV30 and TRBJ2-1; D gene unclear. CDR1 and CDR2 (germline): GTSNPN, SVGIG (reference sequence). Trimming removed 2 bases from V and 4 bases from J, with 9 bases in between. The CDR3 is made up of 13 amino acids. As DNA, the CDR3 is TGTGCCTGGAGTTTTACCGAATACAATGAGCAGTTCTTC. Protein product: CAWSFTEYNEQFF.

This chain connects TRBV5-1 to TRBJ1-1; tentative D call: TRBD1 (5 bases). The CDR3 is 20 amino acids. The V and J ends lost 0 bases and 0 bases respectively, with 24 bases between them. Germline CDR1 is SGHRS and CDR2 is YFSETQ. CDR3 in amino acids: CASSLAIGGRTLGVNTEAFF. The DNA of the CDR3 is TGCGCCAGCAGCTTGGCCATCGGGGGTCGGACTCTGGGAGTGAACACTGAAGCTTTCTTT.

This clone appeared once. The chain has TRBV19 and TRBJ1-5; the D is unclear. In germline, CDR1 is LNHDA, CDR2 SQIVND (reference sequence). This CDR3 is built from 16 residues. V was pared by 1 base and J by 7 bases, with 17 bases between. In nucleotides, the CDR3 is TGTGCCAGTAGTATAGGGCGCAGTCGGGGAGGGCAGCCCCAGCATTTT. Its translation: CASSIGRSRGGQPQHF.

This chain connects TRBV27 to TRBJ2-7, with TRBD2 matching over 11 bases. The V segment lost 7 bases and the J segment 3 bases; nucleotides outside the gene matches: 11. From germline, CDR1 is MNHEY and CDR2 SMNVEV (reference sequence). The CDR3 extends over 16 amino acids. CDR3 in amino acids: CASTQASGRLIYEQYF. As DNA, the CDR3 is TGTGCCAGCACACAAGCTAGCGGGAGGCTTATCTACGAGCAGTACTTC.

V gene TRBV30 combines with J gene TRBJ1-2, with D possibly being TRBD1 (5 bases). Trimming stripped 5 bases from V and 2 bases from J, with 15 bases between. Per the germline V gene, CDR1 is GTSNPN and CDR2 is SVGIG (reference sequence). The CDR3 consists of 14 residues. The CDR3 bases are TGTGCCTGGTCCCCTGACAGCCAGAACTATGGCTACACCTTC. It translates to CAWSPDSQNYGYTF.

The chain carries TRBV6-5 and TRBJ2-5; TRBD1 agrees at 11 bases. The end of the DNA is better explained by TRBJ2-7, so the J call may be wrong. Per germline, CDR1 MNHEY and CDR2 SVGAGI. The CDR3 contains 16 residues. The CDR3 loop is CASSSPGTGGIYEQYF. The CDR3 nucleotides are TGTGCCAGCAGTTCTCCCGGGACAGGGGGTATCTACGAGCAGTACTTC.

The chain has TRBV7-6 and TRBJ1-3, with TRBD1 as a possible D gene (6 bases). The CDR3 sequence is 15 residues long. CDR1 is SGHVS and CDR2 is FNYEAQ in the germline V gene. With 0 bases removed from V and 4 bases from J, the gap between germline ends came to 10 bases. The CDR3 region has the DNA TGTGCCAGCAGCTTAGCCACAGGGTCAGGAAACACCATATATTTT. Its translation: CASSLATGSGNTIYF.

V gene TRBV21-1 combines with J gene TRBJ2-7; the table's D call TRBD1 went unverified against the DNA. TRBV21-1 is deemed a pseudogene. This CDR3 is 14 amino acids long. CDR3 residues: CASSLDRVRYEQYF. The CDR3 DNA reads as TGTGCCAGCAGCTTGGACAGGGTGAGGTACGAGCAGTACTTC.

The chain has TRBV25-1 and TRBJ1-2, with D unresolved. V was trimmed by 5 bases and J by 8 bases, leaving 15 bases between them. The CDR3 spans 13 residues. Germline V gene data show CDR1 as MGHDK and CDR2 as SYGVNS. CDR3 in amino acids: CASSPQIEYGYTF. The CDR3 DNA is TGTGCCAGCAGTCCTCAAATTGAATACGGCTACACCTTC.

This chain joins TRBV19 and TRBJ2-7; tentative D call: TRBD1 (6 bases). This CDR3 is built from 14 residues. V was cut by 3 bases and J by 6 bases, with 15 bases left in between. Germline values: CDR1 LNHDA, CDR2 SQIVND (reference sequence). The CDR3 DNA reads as TGTGCCAGTAGTATGAACCTCGGACAGTTCGAGCAGTACTTC. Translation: CASSMNLGQFEQYF.

The DNA for the CDR3 is TGCAGCGTTGATGACAGGGGGCATGGCTACACCTTC. Protein: CSVDDRGHGYTF. The chain combines TRBV29-1 with TRBJ1-2, with 10 positions matching TRBD1. This CDR3 has 12 amino acids. Germline V gives CDR1 SQVTM, CDR2 ANQGSEA. Germline trimming cut 3 bases from V and 6 bases from J; bases unmatched to any gene: 1.

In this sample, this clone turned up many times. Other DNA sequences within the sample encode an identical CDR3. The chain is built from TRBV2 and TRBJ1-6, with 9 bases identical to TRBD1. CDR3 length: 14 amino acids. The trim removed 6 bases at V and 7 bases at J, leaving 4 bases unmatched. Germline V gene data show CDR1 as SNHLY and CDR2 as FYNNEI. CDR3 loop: CASRGTGNNSPLHF. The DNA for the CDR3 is TGTGCCAGCAGAGGGACAGGGAACAATTCACCCCTCCACTTT.

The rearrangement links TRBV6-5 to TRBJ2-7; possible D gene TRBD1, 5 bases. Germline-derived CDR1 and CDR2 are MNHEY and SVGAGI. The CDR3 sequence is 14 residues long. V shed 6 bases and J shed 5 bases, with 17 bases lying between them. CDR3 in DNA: TGTGCCAGCAGACCTCAGCCAGGGCTGAACGAGCAGTACTTC. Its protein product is CASRPQPGLNEQYF.

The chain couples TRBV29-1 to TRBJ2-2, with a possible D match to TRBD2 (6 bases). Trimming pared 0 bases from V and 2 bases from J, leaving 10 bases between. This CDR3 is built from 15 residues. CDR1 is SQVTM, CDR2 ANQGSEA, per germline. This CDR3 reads CSVEEAGSNTGELFF. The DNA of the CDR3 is TGCAGCGTTGAAGAAGCGGGCTCTAACACCGGGGAGCTGTTTTTT.

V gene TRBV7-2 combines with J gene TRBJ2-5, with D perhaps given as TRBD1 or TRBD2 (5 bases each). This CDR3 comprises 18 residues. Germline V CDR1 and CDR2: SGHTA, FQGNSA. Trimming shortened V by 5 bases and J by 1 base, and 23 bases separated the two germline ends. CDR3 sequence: CASSLRGFRDPIQETQYF. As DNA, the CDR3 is TGTGCCAGCAGCCTCCGCGGATTCCGGGACCCAATCCAAGAGACCCAGTACTTC.

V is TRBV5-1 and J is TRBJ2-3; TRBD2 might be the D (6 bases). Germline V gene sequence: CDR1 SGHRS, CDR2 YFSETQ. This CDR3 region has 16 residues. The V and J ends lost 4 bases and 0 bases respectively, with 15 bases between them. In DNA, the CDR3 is TGCGCCAGCAGCGACGGAGGGTTAGGGAGCACAGATACGCAGTATTTT. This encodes CASSDGGLGSTDTQYF. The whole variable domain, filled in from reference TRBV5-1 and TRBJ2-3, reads KAGVTQTPRYLIKTRGQQVTLSCSPISGHRSVSWYQQTPGQGLQFLFEYFSETQRNKGNFPGRFSGRQFSNSRSEMNVSTLELGDSALYLCASSDGGLGSTDTQYFGPGTRLTVL.

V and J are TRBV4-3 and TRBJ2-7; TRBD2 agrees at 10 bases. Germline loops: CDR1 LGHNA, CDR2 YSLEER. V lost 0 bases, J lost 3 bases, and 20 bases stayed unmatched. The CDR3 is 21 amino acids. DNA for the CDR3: TGCGCCAGCAGCCAAGATTCCCTAGCGGGAGTTTTCTCGGTGCGGTTCTACGAGCAGTACTTC. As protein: CASSQDSLAGVFSVRFYEQYF.

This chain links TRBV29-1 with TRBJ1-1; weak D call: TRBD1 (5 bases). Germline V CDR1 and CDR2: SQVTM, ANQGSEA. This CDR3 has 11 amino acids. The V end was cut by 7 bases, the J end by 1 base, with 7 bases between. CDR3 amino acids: CSGGSNTEAFF. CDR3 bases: TGCAGCGGGGGGTCGAACACTGAAGCTTTCTTT.

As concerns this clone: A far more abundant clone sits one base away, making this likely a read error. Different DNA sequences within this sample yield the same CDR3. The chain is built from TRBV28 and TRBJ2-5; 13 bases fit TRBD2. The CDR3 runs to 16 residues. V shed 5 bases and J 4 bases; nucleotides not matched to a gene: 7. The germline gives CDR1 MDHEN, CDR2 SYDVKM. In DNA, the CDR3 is TGTGCCAGCAGTCTGACTAGCGGGAGGTTGGGAGAGACCCAGTACTTC. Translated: CASSLTSGRLGETQYF.